Listed here are 23 T cell receptor beta chains from one sample, sequenced in a study of molecular identifiers for immune sequencing clone quantification listed by TCRdb under 2018. Libraries were constructed by PCR. This sample was sequenced with an Illumina HiSeq 4000. Using fastp at Q25 and MiXCR, TCRdb reprocessed the public reads and kept productive beta chains. All rows with the same CDR3 protein become a single entry with the most common DNA and genes. The table for this sample lists 70,000 to 95,000 distinct CDR3 sequences; about 20% of them were counted only once. In total, the top ten clones hold 0.7% to 0.95% of the sample. The sequenced material came from naive CD8+ T cells from blood, with Jurkat cell RNA spiked in. The cell subset or site label for this specimen denotes: FACS-sorted CD8+CD4-CCR7+CD45RA+ naive T cells. Receptors originate from a human donor in good health. Some libraries in this study had Jurkat cell RNA spiked in.

This clonotype was observed at least ten times. This sequence joins TRBV7-9 and TRBJ1-4; no definite D call. This CDR3 region has 12 residues. Per the germline V gene, CDR1 is SEHNR and CDR2 is FQNEAQ (reference sequence). V lost 1 base to trimming and J lost 7 bases, with 4 bases between them. CDR3 residues: CASSLDSEKLFF. In DNA form, the CDR3 reads TGTGCCAGCAGCTTAGACAGTGAAAAACTGTTTTTT.

This clonotype was seen many times. This rearrangement joins TRBV30 to TRBJ1-5, with D unresolved. Deletions cut 2 bases from V and 2 bases from J, with 13 bases between. There are 15 residues in the CDR3. From germline, CDR1 is GTSNPN and CDR2 SVGIG (reference sequence). CDR3 protein: CAWSSGHTGNQPQHF. Written as DNA, the CDR3 is TGTGCCTGGAGTTCGGGTCACACGGGCAATCAGCCCCAGCATTTT.

This clonotype was detected ten times or more. The chain carries TRBV18 and TRBJ2-5; tentatively, D is TRBD2 (5 bases). Germline assignment: CDR1 KGHSH and CDR2 LQKENI. Trimming removed 1 base at V and 0 bases at J, with 18 bases between. The CDR3 spans 18 residues. CDR3 loop: CASSPLRGLAENQETQYF. The CDR3 DNA sequence: TGTGCCAGCTCACCACTCCGTGGTCTAGCAGAAAACCAAGAGACCCAGTACTTC.

At least ten counts were recorded for this clonotype. The V gene is TRBV20-1, the J gene TRBJ2-3; 11 positions match TRBD2. The V and J ends lost 1 base and 0 bases, in that order; junction bases with no gene match: 18. CDR3 length equals 21 residues. Germline V gene lookup returns CDR1 DFQATT and CDR2 SNEGSKA (reference sequence). The CDR3 sequence is CSARVGARDGTSGASTDTQYF. Written as DNA, the CDR3 is TGCAGTGCTAGAGTTGGGGCCCGGGATGGGACTAGCGGAGCTAGCACAGATACGCAGTATTTT.

This clonotype was detected many times. The CDR3 protein is CASSLVEPDRDRSYEQYF. The CDR3 DNA sequence: TGTGCCAGCAGCTTAGTCGAGCCCGACAGGGACCGCTCCTACGAGCAGTACTTC. This chain links TRBV7-2 with TRBJ2-7; 7 nucleotides line up with TRBD1. This CDR3 is built from 18 residues. From germline, CDR1 is SGHTA and CDR2 FQGNSA. Losses at the gene ends were 1 base for V and 0 bases for J; bases not matched to a gene: 12.

The table lists this clonotype with many counts. The chain joins TRBV19 to TRBJ2-2; D ambiguous. Germline lookup yields CDR1 LNHDA and CDR2 SQIVND (reference sequence). The CDR3 is 15 residues long. V was shortened by 3 bases and J by 1 base, with 9 bases between the two germline ends. This CDR3 is CASSIWYGNTGELFF. DNA of the CDR3: TGTGCCAGTAGTATTTGGTACGGGAACACCGGGGAGCTGTTTTTT.

This clonotype was detected many times. The rearrangement links TRBV6-5 to TRBJ2-1; 7 nucleotides line up with TRBD1. The CDR3 is made up of 14 amino acids. Germline loops: CDR1 MNHEY, CDR2 SVGAGI. Trimming at V came to 4 bases and at J to 2 bases, leaving 2 bases not matched to a gene. The CDR3 sequence: CASSLQGPYNEQFF. The CDR3 DNA reads TGTGCCAGCAGTTTACAGGGGCCCTACAATGAGCAGTTCTTC.

In this sample, this clonotype turned up once. This may stem from a read error, because a much larger clone lies one nucleotide away. The V and J genes are TRBV2 and TRBJ2-5, with D tentatively TRBD1 (5 bases). The CDR3 is made up of 14 amino acids. Germline V gives CDR1 SNHLY, CDR2 FYNNEI. Trimming removed 8 bases at V and 3 bases at J, with 16 bases between. The CDR3 reads CASEDKADEETQYF. The DNA of the CDR3 is TGTGCCAGCGAGGACAAGGCGGATGAAGAGACCCAGTACTTC.

As to this clonotype: This may come from a read error, since a much larger clone is one base off. This chain links TRBV4-3 with TRBJ2-5, with 9 bases lining up with TRBD1. The CDR3 covers 16 residues. Germline V lookup: CDR1 LGHNA, CDR2 YSLEER. This CDR3 is CASGQDFDRGGETQYF. As DNA, the CDR3 is TGCGCCAGCGGCCAAGATTTCGACAGGGGGGGGGAGACCCAGTACTTC.

On this clonotype itself: Mismatch with germline at one junction end may stem from a read error. The chain combines TRBV4-1 with TRBJ1-1; perhaps TRBD1 as D (6 bases). Germline CDR1 is MGHRA and CDR2 is YSYEKL. The CDR3 extends over 14 amino acids. Written as DNA, the CDR3 is TGCACCAGCACCATAAAACAGGGAAACACTGAAGCTTTCTTT. Amino acids: CTSTIKQGNTEAFF.

This clonotype was observed many times. The gene calls are TRBV6-2 or TRBV6-3 and TRBJ2-5; D may be TRBD1 (5 bases). V was cut by 2 bases and J by 5 bases, with 12 bases left in between. Germline V CDR1 and CDR2: MNHEY, SVGEGT. The CDR3 length is 14 residues. In DNA form, the CDR3 reads TGTGCCAGCAGTTACGTGGCAGGGCACGAGACCCAGTACTTC. Protein: CASSYVAGHETQYF.

Many counts were recorded for this clonotype. This sequence joins TRBV30 and TRBJ2-1; no definite D call. The ends were cut back, 0 bases at V and 6 bases at J, with 6 bases in the middle. Germline assignment: CDR1 GTSNPN and CDR2 SVGIG (reference sequence). CDR3 length equals 12 residues. The CDR3 bases are TGTGCCTGGAGTGTCTTAGCCAATGAGCAGTTCTTC. Encoded protein: CAWSVLANEQFF.

This clonotype was recorded at least ten times. V usage is TRBV4-3 and J usage is TRBJ1-3; possible D gene TRBD1, 6 bases. CDR3 length equals 16 residues. Trimming removed 0 bases at V and 2 bases at J, with 11 bases between. Looked up from germline, CDR1 is LGHNA and CDR2 is YSLEER. This chain's CDR3 is CASSQETNRAGNTIYF. The DNA for the CDR3 is TGCGCCAGCAGCCAAGAAACGAACAGGGCTGGAAACACCATATATTTT.

This clonotype was seen repeatedly, ten times or more. The chain joins TRBV29-1 to TRBJ1-1; D perhaps matches TRBD1 (6 bases). CDR1 and CDR2 from the germline V gene are SQVTM and ANQGSEA. Trimming took off 0 bases at V and 5 bases at J, with 16 bases between the two ends. The CDR3 loop spans 15 amino acids. CDR3 DNA: TGCAGCGTTGAAGATAAGGGACACCTGTTTACTGAAGCTTTCTTT. Its protein is CSVEDKGHLFTEAFF. The full variable domain, in which reference TRBV29-1 and TRBJ1-1 provide the parts outside the CDR3, is SAVISQKPSRDICQRGTSLTIQCQVDSQVTMMFWYRQQPGQSLTLIATANQGSEATYESGFVIDKFPISRPNLTFSTLTVSNMSPEDSSIYLCSVEDKGHLFTEAFFGQGTRLTVV.

The chain joins TRBV7-9 to TRBJ2-1, with TRBD1 matching 7 bases. Looked up from germline, CDR1 is SEHNR and CDR2 is FQNEAQ (reference sequence). The CDR3 has 15 amino acids. With V trimmed by 5 bases and J by 1 base, 5 bases remained unmatched. In DNA, the CDR3 is TGTGCCAGCAGCGCAGACAGGGTTTCCTACAATGAGCAGTTCTTC. Its translation is CASSADRVSYNEQFF.

With regard to this clonotype: A much larger clone lies a single base off, so this may be a read error. The chain employs TRBV30 and TRBJ1-2; a weak D match, TRBD1 (5 bases). The CDR3 consists of 14 residues. CDR1 is GTSNPN, CDR2 SVGIG, per germline (reference sequence). The CDR3 loop is CALSLGDPNYGYTF. The CDR3 bases are TGTGCCTTGAGTCTGGGGGACCCTAACTATGGCTACACCTTC.

Remarks on this clonotype: A much larger clone lies a single base off, so this may be a read error. Here the CDR3 reads CASSQVQGVVGGLFF. The CDR3 DNA is TGTGCCAGCAGTCAAGTACAGGGGGTAGTCGGGGGGCTGTTTTTT. J is TRBJ2-2 and V is TRBV3-1; 8 bases map to TRBD1. Germline V gene lookup returns CDR1 LGHDT and CDR2 YNNKEL (reference sequence). CDR3 length: 15 amino acids.

This clonotype showed up just a few times. Given a much more abundant clone one base away, this may be a read error. This chain uses TRBV20-1 with TRBJ2-3; D possibly corresponds to TRBD2 (5 bases). Germline V gene lookup returns CDR1 DFQATT and CDR2 SNEGSKA (reference sequence). This CDR3 contains 15 residues. The CDR3 nucleotides read TGCAATGCGACCCCCTTTTCGGGGAGCACAGATACGCAGTATTTT. It is translated as CNATPFSGSTDTQYF.

Of note for this clonotype: A much larger clone lies one base from this, so it may be a read error. The rearrangement links TRBV19 to TRBJ2-1; D possibly corresponds to TRBD2 (7 bases). CDR1 LNHDA and CDR2 SQIVND come from the germline V gene (reference sequence). The CDR3 runs to 14 residues. The CDR3 coding sequence is TGTGCCAGTGCCCTTGGGGGGGCCCACAATGAGCGGTTCTTC. Protein sequence: CASALGGAHNERFF.

At least ten counts were recorded for this clonotype. The J gene is TRBJ2-1, the V gene TRBV15; TRBD1 matches 11 bases. Germline lookup yields CDR1 LNHNV and CDR2 YYDKDF (reference sequence). V was pared by 6 bases and J by 7 bases, with 5 bases of the junction left unmatched. The CDR3 totals 14 residues. CDR3: CATSSGTGGNEQFF. CDR3 bases: TGTGCCACCAGTAGTGGGACAGGGGGTAATGAGCAGTTCTTC.

This clonotype was recorded at least ten times. This chain uses TRBV19 with TRBJ2-1; D call uncertain. V lost 1 base, J lost 2 bases, and 12 bases lay in between. Germline CDR1 is LNHDA and CDR2 is SQIVND (reference sequence). CDR3 length equals 16 residues. CDR3 residues: CASSIGPLVAYNEQFF. DNA of the CDR3: TGTGCCAGTAGTATAGGCCCGTTGGTAGCCTACAATGAGCAGTTCTTC.

This clonotype was seen repeatedly, ten times or more. V gene TRBV7-2 combines with J gene TRBJ2-2, with D possibly being TRBD1 (5 bases). The CDR3 is 17 amino acids. V lost 2 bases and J 1 base, leaving 14 bases between the germline ends. Germline CDR1 is SGHTA and CDR2 is FQGNSA. The CDR3 DNA is TGTGCCAGCAGCTTACAGGGCCTCACCTTGAACACCGGGGAGCTGTTTTTT. Translation: CASSLQGLTLNTGELFF.

This clonotype was detected many times. The chain joins TRBV7-2 to TRBJ2-7; perhaps TRBD2 as D (6 bases). Germline CDR1 and CDR2: SGHTA and FQGNSA. V lost 6 bases and J 0 bases, leaving 12 bases between the germline ends. The CDR3 is 14 amino acids. CDR3: CASSLGTVSYEQYF. The CDR3 nucleotides are TGTGCCAGCAGTCTTGGGACTGTCTCCTACGAGCAGTACTTC.